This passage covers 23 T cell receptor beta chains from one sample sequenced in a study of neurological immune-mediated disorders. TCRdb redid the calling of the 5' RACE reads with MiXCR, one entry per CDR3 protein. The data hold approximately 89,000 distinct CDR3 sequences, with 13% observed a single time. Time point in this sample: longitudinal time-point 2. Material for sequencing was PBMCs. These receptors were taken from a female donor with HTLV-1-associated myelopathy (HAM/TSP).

CDR3 nucleotide sequence: TGCGCCAGCAGCTTGGGTCAGGCAGGCAATCAGCCCCAGCATTTT. It is translated as CASSLGQAGNQPQHF. The V gene is TRBV5-1, the J gene TRBJ1-5; D gene ambiguous. The germline V gene has CDR1 SGHRS and CDR2 YFSETQ. V was trimmed by 0 bases and J by 2 bases, leaving 9 bases between them. The CDR3 runs 15 residues.

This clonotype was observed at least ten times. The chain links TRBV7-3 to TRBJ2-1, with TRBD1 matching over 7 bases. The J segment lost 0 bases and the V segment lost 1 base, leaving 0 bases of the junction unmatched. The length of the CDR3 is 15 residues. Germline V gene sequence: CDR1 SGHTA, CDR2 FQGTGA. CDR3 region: CASSLRDSSYNEQFF. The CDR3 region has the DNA TGTGCCAGCAGCTTAAGGGACAGCTCCTACAATGAGCAGTTCTTC.

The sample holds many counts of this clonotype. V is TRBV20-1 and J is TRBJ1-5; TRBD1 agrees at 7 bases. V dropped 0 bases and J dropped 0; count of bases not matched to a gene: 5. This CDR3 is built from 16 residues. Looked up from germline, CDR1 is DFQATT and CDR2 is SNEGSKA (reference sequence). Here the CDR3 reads CSARDRDRISNQPQHF. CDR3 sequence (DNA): TGCAGTGCTAGAGATCGGGACAGAATTAGCAATCAGCCCCAGCATTTT.

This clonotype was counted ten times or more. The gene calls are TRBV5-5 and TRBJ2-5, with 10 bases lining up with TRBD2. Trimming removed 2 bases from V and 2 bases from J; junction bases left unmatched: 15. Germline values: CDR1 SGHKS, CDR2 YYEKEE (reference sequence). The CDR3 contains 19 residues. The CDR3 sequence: CASSFPRTSGYESQETQYF. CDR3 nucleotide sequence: TGTGCCAGCAGCTTCCCCCGGACTAGCGGATATGAATCACAAGAGACCCAGTACTTC.

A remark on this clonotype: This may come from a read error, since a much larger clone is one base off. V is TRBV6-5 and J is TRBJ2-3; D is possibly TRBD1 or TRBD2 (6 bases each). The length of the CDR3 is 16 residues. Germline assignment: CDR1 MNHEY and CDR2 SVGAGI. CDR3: CASSYTGAQSTGTQYF. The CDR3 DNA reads TGTGCCAGCAGTTACACGGGGGCGCAAAGCACAGGTACGCAGTATTTT.

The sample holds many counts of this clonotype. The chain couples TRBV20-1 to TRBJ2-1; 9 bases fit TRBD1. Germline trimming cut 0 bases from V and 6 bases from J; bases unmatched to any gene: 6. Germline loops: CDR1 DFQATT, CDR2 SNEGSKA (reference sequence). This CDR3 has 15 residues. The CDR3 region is CSARDSRQGVNEQFF. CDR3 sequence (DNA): TGCAGTGCTAGAGATAGCAGACAGGGGGTCAATGAGCAGTTCTTC.

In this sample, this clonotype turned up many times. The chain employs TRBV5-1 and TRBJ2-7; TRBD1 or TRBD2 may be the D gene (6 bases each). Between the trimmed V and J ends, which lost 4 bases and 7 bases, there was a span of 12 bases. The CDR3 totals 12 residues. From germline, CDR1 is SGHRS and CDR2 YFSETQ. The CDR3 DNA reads TGCGCCAGCAGCCGACAGGAGGGGGAGCAGTACTTC. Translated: CASSRQEGEQYF.

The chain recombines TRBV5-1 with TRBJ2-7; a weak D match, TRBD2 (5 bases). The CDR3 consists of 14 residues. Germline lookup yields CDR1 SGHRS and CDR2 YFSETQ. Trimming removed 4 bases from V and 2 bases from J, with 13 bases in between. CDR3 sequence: CASSVEQRAYEQYF. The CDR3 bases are TGCGCCAGCAGCGTGGAACAGAGGGCCTACGAGCAGTACTTC.

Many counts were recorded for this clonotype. The CDR3 loop is CASSLVRGARSTGELFF. The CDR3 nucleotides are TGTGCCAGCAGCTTAGTCCGGGGCGCAAGGTCCACCGGGGAGCTGTTTTTT. J is TRBJ2-2 and V is TRBV7-2; D is perhaps TRBD1 or TRBD2 (5 bases each). The CDR3 is 17 amino acids. Germline lookup yields CDR1 SGHTA and CDR2 FQGNSA. Trimming stripped 1 base from V and 4 bases from J, with 16 bases between.

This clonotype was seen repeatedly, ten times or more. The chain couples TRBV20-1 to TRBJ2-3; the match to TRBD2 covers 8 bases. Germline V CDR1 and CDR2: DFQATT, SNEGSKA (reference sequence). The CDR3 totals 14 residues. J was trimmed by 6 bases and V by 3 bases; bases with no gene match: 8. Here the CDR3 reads CSASGGEYVDTQYF. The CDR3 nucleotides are TGCAGTGCTAGCGGGGGGGAATATGTTGATACGCAGTATTTT.

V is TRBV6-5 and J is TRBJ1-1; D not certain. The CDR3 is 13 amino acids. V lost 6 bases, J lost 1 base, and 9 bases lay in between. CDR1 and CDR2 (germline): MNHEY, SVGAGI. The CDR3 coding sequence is TGTGCCAGCAGAATAAGAGGGAACACTGAAGCTTTCTTT. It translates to CASRIRGNTEAFF.

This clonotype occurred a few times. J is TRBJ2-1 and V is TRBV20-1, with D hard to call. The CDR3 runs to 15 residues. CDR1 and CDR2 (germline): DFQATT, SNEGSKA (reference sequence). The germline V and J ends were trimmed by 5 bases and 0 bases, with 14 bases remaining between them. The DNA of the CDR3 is TGCAGTGCTCGGGCTACATCTCGCTCCTACAATGAGCAGTTCTTC. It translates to CSARATSRSYNEQFF.

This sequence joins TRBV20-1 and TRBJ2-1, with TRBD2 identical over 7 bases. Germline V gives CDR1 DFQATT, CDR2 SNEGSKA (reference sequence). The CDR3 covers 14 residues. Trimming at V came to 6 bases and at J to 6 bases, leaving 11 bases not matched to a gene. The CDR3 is CSAGLTGLSNEQFF. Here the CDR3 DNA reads TGCAGTGCCGGTCTAACGGGACTAAGCAATGAGCAGTTCTTC.

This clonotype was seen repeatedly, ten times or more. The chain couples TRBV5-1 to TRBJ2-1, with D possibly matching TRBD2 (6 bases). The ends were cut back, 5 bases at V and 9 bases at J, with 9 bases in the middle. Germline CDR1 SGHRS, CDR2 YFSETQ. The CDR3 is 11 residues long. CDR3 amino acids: CASREGSEQFF. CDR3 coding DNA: TGCGCCAGCAGGGAGGGGAGTGAGCAGTTCTTC.

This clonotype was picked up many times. CDR3 in amino acids: CASRDSPSSYNSPLHF. In DNA, the CDR3 is TGCGCCAGCAGAGACTCACCGAGCTCCTATAATTCACCCCTCCACTTT. The chain couples TRBV5-1 to TRBJ1-6; D is uncertain. Germline V CDR1 and CDR2: SGHRS, YFSETQ. The CDR3 runs 16 residues. V lost 5 bases and J 0 bases, leaving 12 bases between the germline ends.

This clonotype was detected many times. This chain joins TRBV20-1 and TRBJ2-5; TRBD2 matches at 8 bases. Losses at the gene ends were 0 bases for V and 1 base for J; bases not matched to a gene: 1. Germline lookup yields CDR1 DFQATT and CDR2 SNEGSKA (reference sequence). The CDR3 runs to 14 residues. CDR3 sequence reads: CSARDGGAQETQYF. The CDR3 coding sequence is TGCAGTGCTAGAGACGGGGGGGCCCAAGAGACCCAGTACTTC.

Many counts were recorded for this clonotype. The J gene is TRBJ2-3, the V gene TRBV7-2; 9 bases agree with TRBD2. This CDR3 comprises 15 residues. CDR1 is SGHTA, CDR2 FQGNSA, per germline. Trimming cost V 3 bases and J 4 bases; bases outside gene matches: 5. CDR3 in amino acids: CASSLGGGAPDTQYF. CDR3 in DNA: TGTGCCAGCAGCTTGGGCGGGGGGGCCCCAGATACGCAGTATTTT.

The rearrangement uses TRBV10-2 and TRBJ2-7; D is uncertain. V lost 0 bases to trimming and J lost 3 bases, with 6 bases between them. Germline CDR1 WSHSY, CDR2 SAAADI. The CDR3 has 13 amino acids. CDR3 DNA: TGCGCCAGCAGTGAGTCGGTAGGCTACGAGCAGTACTTC. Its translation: CASSESVGYEQYF.

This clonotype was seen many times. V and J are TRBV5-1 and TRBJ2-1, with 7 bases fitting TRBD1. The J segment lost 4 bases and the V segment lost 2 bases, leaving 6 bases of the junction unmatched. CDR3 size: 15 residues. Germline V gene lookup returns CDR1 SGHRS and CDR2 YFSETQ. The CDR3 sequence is CASSLEGAEYNEQFF. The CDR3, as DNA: TGCGCCAGCAGCTTAGAGGGGGCGGAATACAATGAGCAGTTCTTC.

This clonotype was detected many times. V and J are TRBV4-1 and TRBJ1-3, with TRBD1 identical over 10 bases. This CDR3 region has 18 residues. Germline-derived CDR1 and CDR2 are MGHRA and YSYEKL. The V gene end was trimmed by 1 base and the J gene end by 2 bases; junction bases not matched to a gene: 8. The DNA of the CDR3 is TGCGCCAGCAGCCAAGGCAGACAGGGGGCGCGAGCTGGAAACACCATATATTTT. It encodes CASSQGRQGARAGNTIYF.

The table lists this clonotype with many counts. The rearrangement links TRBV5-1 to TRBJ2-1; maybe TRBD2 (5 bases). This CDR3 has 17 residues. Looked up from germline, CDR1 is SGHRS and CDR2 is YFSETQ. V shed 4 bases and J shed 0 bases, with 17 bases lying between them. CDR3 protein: CASSRDLADYSYNEQFF. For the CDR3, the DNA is TGCGCCAGCAGCCGGGATTTGGCAGACTACTCCTACAATGAGCAGTTCTTC.

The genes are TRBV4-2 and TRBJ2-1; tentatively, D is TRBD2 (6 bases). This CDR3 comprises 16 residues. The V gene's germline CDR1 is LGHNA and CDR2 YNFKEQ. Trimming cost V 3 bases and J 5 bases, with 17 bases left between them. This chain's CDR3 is CASSQPPGPGDNEQFF. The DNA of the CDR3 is TGTGCCAGCAGCCAGCCTCCGGGGCCGGGGGACAATGAGCAGTTCTTC.

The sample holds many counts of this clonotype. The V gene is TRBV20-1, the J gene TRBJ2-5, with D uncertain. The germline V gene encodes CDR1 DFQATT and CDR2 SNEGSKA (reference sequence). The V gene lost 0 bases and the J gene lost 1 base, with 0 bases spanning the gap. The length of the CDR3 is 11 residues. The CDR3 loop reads CSARDQETQYF. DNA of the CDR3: TGCAGTGCTAGAGACCAAGAGACCCAGTACTTC.